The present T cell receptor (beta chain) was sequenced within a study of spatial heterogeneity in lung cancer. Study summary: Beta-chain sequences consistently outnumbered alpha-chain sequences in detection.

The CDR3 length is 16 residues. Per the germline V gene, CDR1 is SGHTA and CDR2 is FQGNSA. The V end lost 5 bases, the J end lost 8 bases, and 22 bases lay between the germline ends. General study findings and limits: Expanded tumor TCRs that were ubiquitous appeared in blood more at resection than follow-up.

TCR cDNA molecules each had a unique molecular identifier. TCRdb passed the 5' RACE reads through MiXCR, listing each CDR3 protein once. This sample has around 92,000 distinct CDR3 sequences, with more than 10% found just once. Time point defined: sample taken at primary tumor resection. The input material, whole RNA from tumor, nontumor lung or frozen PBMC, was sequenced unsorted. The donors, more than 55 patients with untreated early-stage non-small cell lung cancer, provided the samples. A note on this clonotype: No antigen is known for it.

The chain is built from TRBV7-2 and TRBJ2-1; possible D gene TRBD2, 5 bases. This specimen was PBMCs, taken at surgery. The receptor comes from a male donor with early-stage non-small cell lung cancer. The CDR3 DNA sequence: TGTGCCAGCAGCCCACGTCGTAGCCTAGAGGGCGATGAGCAGTTCTTC. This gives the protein CASSPRRSLEGDEQFF.